This T cell receptor beta chain derives from a study of cytomegalovirus exposure and HLA in healthy donors. About the study: The 90 to 150 validation repertoires used a platform that matched the one used for the 600 to 750 first-cohort repertoires, as a later analysis reported. Study findings and constraints: The study put 150 or so TCR beta chains on its list as cytomegalovirus-associated. Accounts indicate the classifier identified cytomegalovirus status with strong specificity and sensitivity.

With respect to this clone: The antigen is unknown.

The V end lost 4 bases, the J end lost 6 bases, and 13 bases lay between the germline ends. This CDR3 has 14 residues. CDR1 and CDR2 (germline): SGHAT, FQNNGV. Method: immunoSEQ multiplex PCR; TCRdb's copy keeps in-frame clones and lacks some. This sample yields approximately 160,000 clones, of which roughly 89% are seen a single time; around 3.2% belongs to the top ten. The sequenced material came from PBMCs. The receptor was derived from a woman in her late teens or twenties in good health and CMV-seropositive. The chain joins TRBV11-2 to TRBJ2-1; the D gene is possibly TRBD2 (5 bases). The DNA of the CDR3 is TGTGCCAGCAGCTCCTCTAGCTCAACCAATGAGCAGTTCTTC. Translation gives CASSSSSSTNEQFF.